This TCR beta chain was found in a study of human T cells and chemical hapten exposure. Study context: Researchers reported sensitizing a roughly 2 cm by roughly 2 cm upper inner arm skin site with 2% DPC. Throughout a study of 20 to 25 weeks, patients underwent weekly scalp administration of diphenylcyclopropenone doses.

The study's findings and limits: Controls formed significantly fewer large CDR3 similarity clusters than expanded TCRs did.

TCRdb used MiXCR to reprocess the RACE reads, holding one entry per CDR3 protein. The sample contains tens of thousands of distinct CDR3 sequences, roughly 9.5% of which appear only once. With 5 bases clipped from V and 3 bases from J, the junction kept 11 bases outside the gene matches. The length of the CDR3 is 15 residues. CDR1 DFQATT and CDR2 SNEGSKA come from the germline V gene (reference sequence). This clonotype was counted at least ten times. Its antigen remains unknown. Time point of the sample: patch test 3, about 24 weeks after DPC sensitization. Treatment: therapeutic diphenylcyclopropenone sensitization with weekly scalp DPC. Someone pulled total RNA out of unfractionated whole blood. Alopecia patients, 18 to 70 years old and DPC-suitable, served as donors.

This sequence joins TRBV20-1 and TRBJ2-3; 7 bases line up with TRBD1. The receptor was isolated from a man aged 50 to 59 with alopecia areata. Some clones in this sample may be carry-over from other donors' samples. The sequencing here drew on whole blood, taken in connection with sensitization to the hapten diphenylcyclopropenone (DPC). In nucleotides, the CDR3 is TGCAGTGCTCCAAACACAGGGGTGGGGACAGATACGCAGTATTTT. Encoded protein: CSAPNTGVGTDTQYF.